This TCR beta chain was sequenced in a study of blood T cell repertoires in COVID-19. In the study overall: The analysed material was cDNA or gDNA that came from T cells, B-cell-depleted T cells, or PBMCs.

The CDR3 length is 14 residues. V lost 4 bases to trimming and J lost 7 bases; unmatched junction nucleotides: 9. Per the germline V gene, CDR1 is SGDLS and CDR2 is YYNGEE. Per the original methods: Estimation of nucleated cell counts was performed using reference gene primer amplification. Repertoires were generated with immunoSEQ multiplex PCR, while TCRdb's copy carries only in-frame clones and drops some. V and J calls and clone size follow that table, whereas D and trimming were derived from the DNA. Of more than 300,000 clones in the sample, over 75% are singletons; the top ten hold over 9.5%. Followed over time, Seattle patients had been enrolled while infection was active.

The chain carries TRBV9 and TRBJ1-2; TRBD1 agrees at 8 bases. This sequence originates from a woman in her 30s with COVID-19, enrolled during active disease. Specimen: peripheral blood. The CDR3, as DNA: TGTGCCAGCAGCCCCCGGACAGGGTTGGCTGGCTACACCTTC. As protein: CASSPRTGLAGYTF.